This T cell receptor (beta chain) was found in a study of T cell clones after liver transplantation. Study at large: Liver transplant recipients had immunosuppression withdrawal attempted within 2 years. Samples came pre-transplant, pre-randomization before withdrawal, and post-randomization after withdrawal ended. Three of eight recipients were HCV-positive; others had non-autoimmune, non-viral indications.

The protocol was immunoSEQ multiplex PCR, while the TCRdb copy is restricted to in-frame clones and leaves out a portion. Here the sample spans over 14,000 clones, approximately 81% being singletons. The origin of this receptor is a human patient who received a liver transplant. A share of the T cells may be of graft donor origin. This specimen consisted of CD8+ T cells from blood, obtained around 44 months after liver transplant.

DNA for the CDR3: TGTGCCAGCAGCTCCCCTTTAGCGGGAGGGGTAAATGAGCAGTTCTTC. Its translation: CASSSPLAGGVNEQFF. The chain carries TRBV5-4 and TRBJ2-1; TRBD2 agrees at 11 bases. Looked up from germline, CDR1 is SGHNT and CDR2 is YYREEE (reference sequence). The V segment lost 3 bases and the J segment 7 bases; nucleotides outside the gene matches: 9. The CDR3 sequence is 16 residues long.